This TCR beta chain derives from a study of T-cell reconstitution after alpha-beta-depleted transplantation in children. Germline CDR1 LGHNA, CDR2 YSLEER. V shed 1 base, J shed 2 bases, and the junction held 6 bases outside the gene matches. The CDR3 totals 16 residues. Researchers prepared the TCRbeta library using unique molecular identifiers, the study reports. TCRdb reprocessed the PCR reads via MiXCR and lists one record per CDR3 protein. Among around 410,000 distinct CDR3 sequences listed, roughly 11% were seen once. The sequence came from a human donor who donated a stem cell graft to a child with acute myeloid leukemia. Sequences were derived from PBMCs from the stem cell graft donor, sampled from the stem cell graft. V is TRBV4-3 and J is TRBJ2-3; TRBD1 agrees at 7 bases. CDR3 in amino acids: CASSQVGQDPTDTQYF. The DNA of the CDR3 is TGCGCCAGCAGCCAAGTTGGACAGGATCCCACAGATACGCAGTATTTT.